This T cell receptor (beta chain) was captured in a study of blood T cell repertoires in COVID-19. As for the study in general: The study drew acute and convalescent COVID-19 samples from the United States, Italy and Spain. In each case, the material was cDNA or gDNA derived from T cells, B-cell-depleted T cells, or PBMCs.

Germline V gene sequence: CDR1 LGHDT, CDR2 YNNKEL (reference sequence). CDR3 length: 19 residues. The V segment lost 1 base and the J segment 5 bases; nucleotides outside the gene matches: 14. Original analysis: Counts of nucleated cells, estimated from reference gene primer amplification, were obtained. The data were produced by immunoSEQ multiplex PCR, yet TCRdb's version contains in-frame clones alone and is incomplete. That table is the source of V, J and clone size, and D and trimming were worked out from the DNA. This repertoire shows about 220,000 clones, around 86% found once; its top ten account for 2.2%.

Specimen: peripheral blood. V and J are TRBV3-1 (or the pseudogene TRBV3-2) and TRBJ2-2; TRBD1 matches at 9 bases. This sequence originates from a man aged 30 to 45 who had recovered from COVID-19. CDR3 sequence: CASSQVGTGPRSATGELFF. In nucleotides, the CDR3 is TGTGCCAGCAGCCAAGTCGGGACAGGGCCTCGTTCGGCTACCGGGGAGCTGTTTTTT.